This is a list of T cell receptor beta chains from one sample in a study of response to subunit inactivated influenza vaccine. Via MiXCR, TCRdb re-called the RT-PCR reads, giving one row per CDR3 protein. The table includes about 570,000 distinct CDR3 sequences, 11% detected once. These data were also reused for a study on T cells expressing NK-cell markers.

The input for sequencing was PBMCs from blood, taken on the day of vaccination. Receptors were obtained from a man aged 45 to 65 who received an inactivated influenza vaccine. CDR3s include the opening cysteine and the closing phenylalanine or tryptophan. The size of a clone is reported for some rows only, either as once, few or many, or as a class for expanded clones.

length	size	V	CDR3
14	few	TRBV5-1	CASSLTTGSDTQYF
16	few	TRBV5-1	CASSLSGGRATVEQFF
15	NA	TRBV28	CASSSLVRLAYEQYF
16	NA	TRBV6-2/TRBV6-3	CASSYVLEFRLYEQYF
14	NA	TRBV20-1	CSAKLAGDIYEQFF
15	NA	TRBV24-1	CATSDERVGGDEQFF
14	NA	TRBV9	CASSPRARDYEQYF
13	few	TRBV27	CASSQRGARGYTF
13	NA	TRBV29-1	CSVTPGQKETQYF
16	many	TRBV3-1	CASSQFVLAVFDEQFF
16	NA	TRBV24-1	CATSDPDMMARNEQFF
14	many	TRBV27	CASSLARLYNEQFF
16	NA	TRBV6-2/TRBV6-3	CASSPLLDRGRRGYTF
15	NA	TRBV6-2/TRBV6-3	CASSVGTNINNEQFF
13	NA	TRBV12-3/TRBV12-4	CASSLMDTGELFF
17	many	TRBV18	CASSPRGLAPYQETQYF
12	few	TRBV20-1	CSARGTSNEQFF
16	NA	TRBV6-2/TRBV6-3	CASSYLQQGGRQPQHF
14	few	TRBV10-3	CAISAGRSLYGYTF
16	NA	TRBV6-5	CASSYSLGQGRSPLHF
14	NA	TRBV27	CASSLEDNTDTQYF
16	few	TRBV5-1	CASSLAGQGPSYEQYF
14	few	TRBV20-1	CSARDRTKNTEAFF
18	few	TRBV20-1	CSARGGLAGKFGRNEQFF
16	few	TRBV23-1	CASSQRTGIPYNEQFF
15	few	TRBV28	CASSVDRGFMGEQYF
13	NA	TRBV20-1	CSARLGSSYEQYF
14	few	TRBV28	CASTFQAIGGTQYF
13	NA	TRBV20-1	CSAIRGGRETQYF
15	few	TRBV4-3	CASSPFQGSSQPQHF
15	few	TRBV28	CASSPPLGEIQPQHF
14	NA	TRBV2	CASESLDGQNEQFF
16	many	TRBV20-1	CSARDLLGTNQETQYF
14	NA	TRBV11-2	CASSLEGLWETQYF
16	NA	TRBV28	CASSRIGTALTDTQYF